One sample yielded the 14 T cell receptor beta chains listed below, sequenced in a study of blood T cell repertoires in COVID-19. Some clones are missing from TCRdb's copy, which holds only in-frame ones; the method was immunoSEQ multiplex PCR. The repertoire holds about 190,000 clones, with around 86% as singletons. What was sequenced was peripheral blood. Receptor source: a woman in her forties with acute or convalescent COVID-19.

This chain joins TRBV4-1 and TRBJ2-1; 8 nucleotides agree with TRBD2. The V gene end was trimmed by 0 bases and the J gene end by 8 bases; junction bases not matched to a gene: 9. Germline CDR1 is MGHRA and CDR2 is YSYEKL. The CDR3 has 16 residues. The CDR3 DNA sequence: TGCGCCAGCAGCCAAGAAAGGCGCGGGGGGCGGGATGAGCAGTTCTTC. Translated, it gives CASSQERRGGRDEQFF.

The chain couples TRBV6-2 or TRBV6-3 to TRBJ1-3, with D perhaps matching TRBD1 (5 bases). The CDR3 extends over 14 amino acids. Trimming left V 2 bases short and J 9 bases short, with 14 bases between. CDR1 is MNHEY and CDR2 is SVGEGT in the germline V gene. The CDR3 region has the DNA TGTGCCAGCAGTTACCACGACGCCGGGGGCACCATATATTTT. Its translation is CASSYHDAGGTIYF.

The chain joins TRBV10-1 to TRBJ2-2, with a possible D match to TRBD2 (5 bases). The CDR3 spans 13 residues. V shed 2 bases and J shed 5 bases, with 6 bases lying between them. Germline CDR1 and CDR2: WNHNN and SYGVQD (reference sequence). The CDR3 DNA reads TGCGCCAGCAGTGAGGGAGGAACCGGGGAGCTGTTTTTT. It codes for CASSEGGTGELFF.

The CDR3 is CASSQRTEISSPLHF. CDR3 DNA: TGCGCCAGCAGCCAACGGACAGAGATCAGTTCACCCCTCCACTTT. V gene TRBV4-1 combines with J gene TRBJ1-6; a weak D match, TRBD1 (6 bases). V gave up 2 bases and J gave up 9 bases, with 14 bases separating them. CDR1 MGHRA and CDR2 YSYEKL come from the germline V gene. The CDR3 consists of 15 residues.

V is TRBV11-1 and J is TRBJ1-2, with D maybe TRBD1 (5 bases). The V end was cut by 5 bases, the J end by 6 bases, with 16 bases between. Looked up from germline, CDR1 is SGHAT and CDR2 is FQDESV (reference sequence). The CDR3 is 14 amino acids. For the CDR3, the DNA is TGTGCCAGCAGCCACGAAGGGGTGTCCAATGGCTACACCTTC. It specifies CASSHEGVSNGYTF.

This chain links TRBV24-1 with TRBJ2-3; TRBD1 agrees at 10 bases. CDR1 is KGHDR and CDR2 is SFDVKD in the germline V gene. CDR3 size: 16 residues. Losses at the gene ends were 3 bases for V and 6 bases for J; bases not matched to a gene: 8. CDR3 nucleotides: TGTGCCACCAGTGATCCGACAGGGGGCAGTTCGGATACGCAGTATTTT. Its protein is CATSDPTGGSSDTQYF.

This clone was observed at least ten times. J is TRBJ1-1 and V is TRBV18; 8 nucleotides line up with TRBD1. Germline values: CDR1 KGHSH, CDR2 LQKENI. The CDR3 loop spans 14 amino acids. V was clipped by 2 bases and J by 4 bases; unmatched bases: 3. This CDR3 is CASSPTGGGTEAFF. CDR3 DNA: TGTGCCAGCTCACCAACAGGGGGGGGCACTGAAGCTTTCTTT.

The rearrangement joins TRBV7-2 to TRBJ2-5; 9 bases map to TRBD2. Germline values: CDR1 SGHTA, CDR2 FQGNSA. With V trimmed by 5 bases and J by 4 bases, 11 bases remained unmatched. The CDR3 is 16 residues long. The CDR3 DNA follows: TGTGCCAGCAGCCGCCGACTAGCGGCCGTTGGAGAGACCCAGTACTTC. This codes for CASSRRLAAVGETQYF.

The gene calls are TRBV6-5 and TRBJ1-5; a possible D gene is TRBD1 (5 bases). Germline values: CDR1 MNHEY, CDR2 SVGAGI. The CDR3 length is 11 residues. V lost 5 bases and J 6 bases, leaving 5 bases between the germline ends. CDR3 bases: TGTGCCAGCAGTACAGGTCAGCCCCAGCATTTT. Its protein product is CASSTGQPQHF.

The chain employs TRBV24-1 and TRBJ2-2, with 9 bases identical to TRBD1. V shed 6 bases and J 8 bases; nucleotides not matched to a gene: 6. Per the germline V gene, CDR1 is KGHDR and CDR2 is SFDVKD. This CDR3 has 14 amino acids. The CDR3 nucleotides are TGTGCCACCAGTCCACGACAGGGGGTTGGGGAGCTGTTTTTT. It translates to CATSPRQGVGELFF.

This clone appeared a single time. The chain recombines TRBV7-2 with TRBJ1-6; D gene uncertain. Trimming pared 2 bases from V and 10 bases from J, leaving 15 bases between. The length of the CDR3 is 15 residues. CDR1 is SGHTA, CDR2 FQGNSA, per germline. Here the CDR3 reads CASSLNVSRRSPLHF. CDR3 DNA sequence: TGTGCCAGCAGCTTAAACGTTTCGAGGCGATCACCCCTCCACTTT.

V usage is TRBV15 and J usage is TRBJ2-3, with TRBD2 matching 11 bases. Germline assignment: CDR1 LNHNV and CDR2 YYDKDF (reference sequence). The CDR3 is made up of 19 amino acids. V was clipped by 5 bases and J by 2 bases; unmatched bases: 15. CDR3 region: CATSEDFPGTSGTTDTQYF. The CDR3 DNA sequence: TGTGCCACCAGCGAGGACTTCCCCGGGACTAGCGGAACCACAGATACGCAGTATTTT.

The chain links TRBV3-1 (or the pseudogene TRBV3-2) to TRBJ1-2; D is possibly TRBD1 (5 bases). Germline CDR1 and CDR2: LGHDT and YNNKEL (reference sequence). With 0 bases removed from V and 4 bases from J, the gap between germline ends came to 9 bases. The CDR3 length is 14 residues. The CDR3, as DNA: TGTGCCAGCAGCCAAGATCAGGGTGGCTATGGCTACACCTTC. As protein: CASSQDQGGYGYTF.

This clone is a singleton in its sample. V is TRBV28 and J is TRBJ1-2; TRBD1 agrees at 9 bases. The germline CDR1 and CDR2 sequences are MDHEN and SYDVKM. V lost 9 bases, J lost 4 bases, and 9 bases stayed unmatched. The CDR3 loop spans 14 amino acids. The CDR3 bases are TGTGCCAGTTTCGCCGGGACAGGGCTCTATGGCTACACCTTC. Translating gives CASFAGTGLYGYTF.